This TCR beta chain came from a study of post-analysis software for immune sequencing data. cDNA libraries for TCR beta contained unique molecular identifiers. From approximately 1 to 10 million T cells, 500,000 or so cDNA molecules were obtained. TCRdb recomputed calls from the PCR reads with MiXCR, one row per CDR3 protein. The sample lists fewer than 550,000 distinct CDR3 sequences, about a third occurring once. This clonotype has more than one count but fewer than ten. The antigen is undetermined. Whole-study findings and limits: A significant reduction in normalized Chao1 diversity was observed in multiple sclerosis patients versus controls. Samples sharing a preparation batch grouped tightly together when assessed by F measure. In patients, about five TRBV segments were more frequent than in controls, with TRBV5-6, TRBV5-1 and TRBV20-1 among them.

The CDR3 runs to 14 residues. The junction had 5 bases not matched to a gene; V was cut back by 4 bases and J by 3 bases. Per the germline V gene, CDR1 is LGHDT and CDR2 is YNNKEL (reference sequence). The chain links TRBV3-1 to TRBJ2-5; 7 bases fit TRBD2. What was sequenced was blood. The sequence derives from a girl aged 2-17 years with multiple sclerosis. The CDR3 sequence is CASSPRLAEETQYF. The CDR3 coding sequence is TGTGCCAGCAGCCCCAGACTAGCAGAAGAGACCCAGTACTTC.